This TCR beta chain came from a study of technical replicates of blood from several donors. Produced via immunoSEQ multiplex PCR; TCRdb's table is partial and in-frame only. The sample yields about 56,000 clones, about 95% seen once. Sequencing was done on a sample of PBMCs. This TCR was sampled from a human donor in good health. Some clones in this sample may be carry-over from other donors' samples.

The DNA of the CDR3 is TGTGCCAGCAGCGTAGCAGTCCTAGCGGGTGGGCAAGATACGCAGTATTTT. Its translation: CASSVAVLAGGQDTQYF. The chain joins TRBV9 to TRBJ2-3, with TRBD2 matching 8 bases. The V segment lost 0 bases and the J segment 5 bases; nucleotides outside the gene matches: 11. The germline CDR1 and CDR2 sequences are SGDLS and YYNGEE. The CDR3 length is 17 residues.